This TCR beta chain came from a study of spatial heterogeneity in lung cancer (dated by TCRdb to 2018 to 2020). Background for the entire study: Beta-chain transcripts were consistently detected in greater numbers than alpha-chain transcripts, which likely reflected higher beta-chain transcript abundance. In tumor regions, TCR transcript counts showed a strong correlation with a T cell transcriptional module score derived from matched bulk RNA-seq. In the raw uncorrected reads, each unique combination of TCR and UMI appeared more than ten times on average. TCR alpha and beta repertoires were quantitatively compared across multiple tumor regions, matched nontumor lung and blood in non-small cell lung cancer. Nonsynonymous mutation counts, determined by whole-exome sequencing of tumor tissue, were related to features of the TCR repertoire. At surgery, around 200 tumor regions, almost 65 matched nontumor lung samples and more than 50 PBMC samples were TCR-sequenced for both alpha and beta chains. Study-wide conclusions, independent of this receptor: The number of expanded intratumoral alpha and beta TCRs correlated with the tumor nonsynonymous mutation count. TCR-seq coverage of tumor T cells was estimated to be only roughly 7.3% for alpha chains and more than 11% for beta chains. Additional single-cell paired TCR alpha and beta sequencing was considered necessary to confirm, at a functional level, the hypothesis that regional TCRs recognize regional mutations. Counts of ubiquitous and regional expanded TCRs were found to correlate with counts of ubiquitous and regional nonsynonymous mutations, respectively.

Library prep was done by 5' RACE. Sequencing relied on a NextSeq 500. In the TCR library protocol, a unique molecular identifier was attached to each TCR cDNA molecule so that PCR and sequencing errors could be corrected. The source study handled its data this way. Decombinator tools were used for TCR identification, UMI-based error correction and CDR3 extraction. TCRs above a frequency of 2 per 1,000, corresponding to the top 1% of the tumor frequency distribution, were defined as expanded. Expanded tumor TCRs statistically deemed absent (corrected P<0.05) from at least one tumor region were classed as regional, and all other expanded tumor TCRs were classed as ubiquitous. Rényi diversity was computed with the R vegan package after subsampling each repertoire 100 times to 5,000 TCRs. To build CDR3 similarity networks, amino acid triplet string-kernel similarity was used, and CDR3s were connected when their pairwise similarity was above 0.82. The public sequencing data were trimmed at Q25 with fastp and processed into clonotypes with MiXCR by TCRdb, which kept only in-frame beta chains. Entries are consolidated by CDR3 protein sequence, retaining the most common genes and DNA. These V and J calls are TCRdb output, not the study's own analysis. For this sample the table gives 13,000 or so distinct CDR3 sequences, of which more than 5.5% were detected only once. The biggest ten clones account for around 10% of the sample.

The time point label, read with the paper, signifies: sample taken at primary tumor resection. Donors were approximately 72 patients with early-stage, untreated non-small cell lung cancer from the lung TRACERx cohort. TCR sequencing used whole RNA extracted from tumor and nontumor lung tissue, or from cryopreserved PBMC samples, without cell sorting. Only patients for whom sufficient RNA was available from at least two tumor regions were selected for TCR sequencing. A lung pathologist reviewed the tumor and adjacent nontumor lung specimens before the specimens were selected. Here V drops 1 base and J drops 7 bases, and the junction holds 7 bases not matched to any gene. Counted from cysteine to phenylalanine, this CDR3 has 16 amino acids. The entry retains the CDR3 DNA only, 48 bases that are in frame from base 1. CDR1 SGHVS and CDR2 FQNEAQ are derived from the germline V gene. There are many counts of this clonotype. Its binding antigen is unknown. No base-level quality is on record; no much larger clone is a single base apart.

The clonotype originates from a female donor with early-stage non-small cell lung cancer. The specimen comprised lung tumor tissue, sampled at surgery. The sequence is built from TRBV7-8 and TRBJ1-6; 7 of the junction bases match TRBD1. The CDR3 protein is CASSLGGQYRNSPLHF. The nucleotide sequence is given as TGTGCCAGCAGCTTAGGGGGACAGTACAGGAATTCACCCCTCCACTTT. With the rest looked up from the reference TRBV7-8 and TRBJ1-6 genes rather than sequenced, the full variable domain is GAGVSQSPRYKVAKRGQDVALRCDPISGHVSLFWYQQALGQGPEFLTYFQNEAQLDKSGLPSDRFFAERPEGSVSTLKIQRTQQEDSAVYLCASSLGGQYRNSPLHFGNGTRLTVT.